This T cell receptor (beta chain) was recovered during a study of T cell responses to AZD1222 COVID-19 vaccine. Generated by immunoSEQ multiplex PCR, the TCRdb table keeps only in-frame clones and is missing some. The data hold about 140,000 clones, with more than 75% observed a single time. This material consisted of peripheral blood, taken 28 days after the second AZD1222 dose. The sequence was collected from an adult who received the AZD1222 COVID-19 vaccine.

The DNA for the CDR3 is TGTGCTAGTGCTGGGGAGTATCAGCCCCAGCATTTT. Protein sequence: CASAGEYQPQHF. The V gene is TRBV12-5, the J gene TRBJ1-5; D is ambiguous. The CDR3 is 12 amino acids. The V end lost 7 bases, the J end lost 5 bases, and 9 bases lay between the germline ends. Germline CDR1 is LGHNT and CDR2 is FRNRAP. Full variable domain (remainder filled in from reference TRBV12-5 and TRBJ1-5): DARVTQTPRHKVTEMGQEVTMRCQPILGHNTVFWYRQTMMQGLELLAYFRNRAPLDDSGMPKDRFSAEMPDATLATLKIQPSEPRDSAVYFCASAGEYQPQHFGDGTRLSIL.